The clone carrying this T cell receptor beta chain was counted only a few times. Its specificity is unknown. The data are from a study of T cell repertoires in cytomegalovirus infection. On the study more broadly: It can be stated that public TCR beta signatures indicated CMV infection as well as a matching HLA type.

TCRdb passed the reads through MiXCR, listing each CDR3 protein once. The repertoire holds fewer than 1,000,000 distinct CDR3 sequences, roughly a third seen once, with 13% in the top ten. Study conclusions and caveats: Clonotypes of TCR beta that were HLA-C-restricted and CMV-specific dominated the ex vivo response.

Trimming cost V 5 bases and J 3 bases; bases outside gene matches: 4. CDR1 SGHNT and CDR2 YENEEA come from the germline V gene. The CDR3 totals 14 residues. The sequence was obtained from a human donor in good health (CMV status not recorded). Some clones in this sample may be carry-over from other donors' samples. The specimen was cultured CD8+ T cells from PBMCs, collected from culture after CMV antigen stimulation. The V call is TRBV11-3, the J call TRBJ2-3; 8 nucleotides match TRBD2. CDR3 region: CASSGRGETDTQYF. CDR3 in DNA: TGTGCCAGCAGCGGGCGGGGGGAGACAGATACGCAGTATTTT.